The 14 T cell receptor beta chains given below trace back to one sample, sequenced in a study of blood T cells in healthy people across ages (dated by TCRdb to 2015 to 2017). Library preparation used 5' RACE. TCRdb names Illumina HiSeq 2500 as the instrument used. A second PCR of 7 to 11 cycles was run with a J-beta primer mix and a sample-barcoded 5' primer. The public reads were run again by TCRdb, first through fastp at Q25 and then through MiXCR, and only productive beta chains were kept. Rows matching on CDR3 protein sequence are summarized as one entry with the most common DNA and genes. Within this sample are 1.5 million to 2 million distinct CDR3 sequences, with over 25% of them counted one time only. More than 6% of the sample goes to the ten largest clones. Sequencing input: blood. The receptors shown here come from a woman younger than 45 in good health.

The table lists this clonotype with a few counts. This could be a read error, since a much larger clone is one nucleotide away. This sequence joins TRBV7-2 and TRBJ2-1; D is unresolved. Germline V gene sequence: CDR1 SGHTA, CDR2 FQGNSA. The CDR3 loop spans 13 amino acids. The CDR3 nucleotides are TGTGCCTGCAGCTTCGGACGGAACAATGAGCAGTTCTTC. Translation: CACSFGRNNEQFF.

This clonotype was seen only a few times. The V and J genes are TRBV4-1 and TRBJ1-2; D gene uncertain. The V gene's germline CDR1 is MGHRA and CDR2 YSYEKL. Trimming shortened V by 3 bases and J by 13 bases, and 12 bases separated the two germline ends. CDR3 length: 11 residues. The CDR3 nucleotides read TGCGCCAGCAGCCACGACGGCCGAGGCACCTTC. This codes for CASSHDGRGTF.

This clonotype has only a few counts. The chain combines TRBV2 with TRBJ2-4; D perhaps matches TRBD2 (6 bases). Germline V gene lookup returns CDR1 SNHLY and CDR2 FYNNEI. With 3 bases removed from V and 7 bases from J, the gap between germline ends came to 13 bases. The length of the CDR3 is 14 residues. The CDR3 sequence is CASSDLAVGNIQYF. CDR3 nucleotides: TGTGCCAGCAGTGATTTAGCGGTCGGGAACATTCAGTACTTC.

This clonotype was counted a few times. The rearrangement uses TRBV7-2 and TRBJ2-1; 11 nucleotides line up with TRBD2. Germline CDR1 reads SGHTA; CDR2 reads FQGNSA. V was clipped by 5 bases and J by 9 bases; unmatched bases: 9. The CDR3 is 15 residues long. The CDR3 sequence: CASSEELAGASEQFF. CDR3 DNA: TGTGCCAGCAGCGAAGAACTAGCGGGAGCCAGTGAGCAGTTCTTC.

This clonotype was counted at least ten times. The V gene is TRBV6-5, the J gene TRBJ1-6; a weak D match, TRBD1 (5 bases). Trimming cost V 0 bases and J 7 bases, with 10 bases left between them. This CDR3 has 15 amino acids. The V gene's germline CDR1 is MNHEY and CDR2 SVGAGI. The CDR3 region is CASSYSRWGNSPLHF. The CDR3 DNA follows: TGTGCCAGCAGTTACTCGCGGTGGGGCAATTCACCCCTCCACTTT.

CDR3 DNA sequence: TGTGCCAGCAGCTCCTGGCAGGGGGACACTGAAGCTTTCTTT. Its translation is CASSSWQGDTEAFF. J is TRBJ1-1 and V is TRBV7-6; TRBD1 agrees at 7 bases. Germline CDR1 SGHVS, CDR2 FNYEAQ. The CDR3 covers 14 residues. J was trimmed by 3 bases and V by 4 bases; bases with no gene match: 5.

Turning to this clonotype: At one end the junction does not follow the germline gene, possibly because of a read error. J is TRBJ2-3 and V is TRBV15; the match to TRBD2 covers 7 bases. Germline V gives CDR1 LNHNV, CDR2 YYDKDF (reference sequence). This CDR3 comprises 14 residues. Written as DNA, the CDR3 is TGTGCCACCAGCAGAGGGGGGGGAACAGATATGCAGTATTTT. It specifies CATSRGGGTDMQYF.

This rearrangement joins TRBV12-3 or TRBV12-4 to TRBJ1-1; D possibly corresponds to TRBD1 (5 bases). The CDR3 extends over 15 amino acids. The V end was cut by 6 bases, the J end by 5 bases, with 19 bases between. In DNA, the CDR3 is TGTGCCAGCAGGAGATCCCCAGGGAGAGAGACTGAAGCTTTCTTT. Residues: CASRRSPGRETEAFF.

The CDR3 reads CATGDTDYGYTF. As DNA, the CDR3 is TGTGCCACCGGAGACACCGACTATGGCTACACCTTC. The chain links TRBV6-5 to TRBJ1-2; D ambiguous. V was shortened by 10 bases and J by 3 bases, with 12 bases between the two germline ends. The CDR3 length is 12 residues. CDR1 MNHEY and CDR2 SVGAGI come from the germline V gene.

In this sample, this clonotype turned up a few times. Given a much more abundant clone one base away, this may be a read error. The gene calls are TRBV10-3 and TRBJ2-1, with a weak D call TRBD1 (6 bases). The better agreement between TRBJ2-7 and the DNA end casts doubt on the J call. The CDR3 is 16 residues long. Germline V CDR1 and CDR2: ENHRY, SYGVKD. CDR3 protein: CAISEPQGSSYNEQYF. In DNA, the CDR3 is TGTGCCATCAGCGAACCTCAGGGGAGCTCCTACAATGAGCAGTACTTC.

This clonotype was counted many times. The V gene is TRBV6-2 or TRBV6-3, the J gene TRBJ2-1; 10 bases align to TRBD2. The CDR3 has 15 residues. J lost 9 bases, V lost 5 bases, and 10 bases had no gene match. Per the germline V gene, CDR1 is MNHEY and CDR2 is SVGEGT. For the CDR3, the DNA is TGTGCCAGCAGTGCACTAGCGGGGCCCACCAGTGAGCAGTTCTTC. The encoded protein is CASSALAGPTSEQFF.

This chain uses TRBV5-1 with TRBJ1-5; D might be TRBD1 (6 bases). The CDR3 has 14 amino acids. V was trimmed by 4 bases and J by 7 bases, leaving 15 bases between them. The germline V gene has CDR1 SGHRS and CDR2 YFSETQ. CDR3 loop: CASSPDGGRQPQHF. DNA for the CDR3: TGCGCCAGCAGCCCGGATGGGGGCCGCCAGCCCCAGCATTTT.

With regard to this clonotype: Relative to the germline gene, one junction end is altered; a read error may explain this. V gene TRBV9 combines with J gene TRBJ2-7; D gene uncertain. The J call may be incorrect, as the DNA end agrees better with TRBJ2-5. Germline CDR1 reads SGDLS; CDR2 reads YYNGEE. The CDR3 extends over 14 amino acids. The CDR3 protein is CVSSVEMHARTQYF. As DNA, the CDR3 is TGTGTCAGCAGCGTAGAGATGCATGCCAGGACCCAGTACTTC.

There are a few counts of this clonotype. This sequence joins TRBV5-1 and TRBJ1-1; 10 bases are shared with TRBD1. Germline trimming cut 4 bases from V and 4 bases from J; bases unmatched to any gene: 7. The CDR3 consists of 15 residues. Germline-derived CDR1 and CDR2 are SGHRS and YFSETQ. In DNA, the CDR3 is TGCGCCAGCAGCACCCGACAGGGGGCAGGCACTGAAGCTTTCTTT. Protein product: CASSTRQGAGTEAFF.